Following are 11 T cell receptor beta chains from one sample sequenced in a study of blood T cell repertoires in COVID-19. The table came from immunoSEQ multiplex PCR; TCRdb's copy has only in-frame clones and leaves some out. The sample consists of approximately 300,000 clones, around 87% of them appearing once. The sample taken for sequencing was peripheral blood. The receptor source for this set is a man aged 45-65 years with active or convalescent COVID-19.

J is TRBJ2-7 and V is TRBV10-3; 9 bases are a match to TRBD1. V lost 9 bases, J lost 7 bases, and 13 bases stayed unmatched. Germline V lookup: CDR1 ENHRY, CDR2 SYGVKD. This CDR3 comprises 14 residues. The DNA for the CDR3 is TGTGCCATGGCTTCCGGGACAGGGTTTGAGGAGCAGTACTTC. This gives the protein CAMASGTGFEEQYF.

This clone occurred a few times. The chain recombines TRBV2 with TRBJ2-3, with 10 bases identical to TRBD2. In germline, CDR1 is SNHLY, CDR2 FYNNEI. V shed 6 bases, J shed 1 base, and the junction held 4 bases outside the gene matches. This CDR3 region has 15 residues. CDR3 amino acids: CASRTGTSGTDTQYF. The CDR3 nucleotides are TGTGCCAGCAGAACCGGGACTAGCGGCACAGATACGCAGTATTTT.

The rearrangement uses TRBV6-6 and TRBJ2-1; 11 nucleotides align to TRBD2. Germline-derived CDR1 and CDR2 are MNHNY and SVGAGI (reference sequence). Trimming cost V 6 bases and J 5 bases; bases outside gene matches: 6. The CDR3 has 15 residues. The DNA of the CDR3 is TGTGCCAGCAGACACCGACTAGCGGGGCACAATGAGCAGTTCTTC. Its protein product is CASRHRLAGHNEQFF.

This clone was recorded at least ten times. The gene calls are TRBV5-4 and TRBJ2-5; 10 bases are a match to TRBD1. This CDR3 has 17 residues. J gave up 5 bases and V 1 base, and 11 bases lay outside the gene matches. Germline loops: CDR1 SGHNT, CDR2 YYREEE (reference sequence). The DNA of the CDR3 is TGTGCCAGCAGCTTGAGGTGGTGGGACAGGGGTGCGGAGACCCAGTACTTC. This codes for CASSLRWWDRGAETQYF.

The CDR3 here is CASRRDSANEQFF. Here the CDR3 DNA reads TGTGCCAGTAGGCGCGACAGCGCCAATGAGCAGTTCTTC. The genes are TRBV19 and TRBJ2-1; maybe TRBD1 (5 bases). Germline assignment: CDR1 LNHDA and CDR2 SQIVND (reference sequence). V was pared by 6 bases and J by 6 bases, with 12 bases between. This CDR3 region has 13 residues.

This sequence joins TRBV19 and TRBJ2-5; 8 nucleotides line up with TRBD2. The ends lost 9 bases at V and 4 bases at J; junction bases unmatched: 13. Germline CDR1 is LNHDA and CDR2 is SQIVND (reference sequence). CDR3 size: 15 residues. CDR3 loop: CASREDSGMPETQYF. In nucleotides, the CDR3 is TGTGCCAGCCGGGAGGATAGCGGGATGCCAGAGACCCAGTACTTC.

This rearrangement joins TRBV24-1 to TRBJ1-2, with no clear D. Germline V CDR1 and CDR2: KGHDR, SFDVKD. With 4 bases removed from V and 4 bases from J, the gap between germline ends came to 9 bases. The CDR3 has 13 amino acids. This CDR3 is CATSDTDTYGYTF. CDR3 nucleotides: TGTGCCACCAGTGACACAGATACCTATGGCTACACCTTC.

In this sample, this clone turned up a few times. This chain uses TRBV5-1 with TRBJ2-7, with D unresolved. The CDR3 is 13 residues long. CDR1 is SGHRS, CDR2 YFSETQ, per germline. The V gene lost 5 bases and the J gene lost 0 bases, with 9 bases spanning the gap. CDR3 sequence reads: CASSRTISYEQYF. Here the CDR3 DNA reads TGCGCCAGCAGTCGCACTATCTCCTACGAGCAGTACTTC.

The V call is TRBV5-6, the J call TRBJ1-2; the D gene is possibly TRBD1 (5 bases). With 0 bases removed from V and 0 bases from J, the gap between germline ends came to 6 bases. This CDR3 is built from 14 residues. The germline CDR1 and CDR2 sequences are SGHDT and YYEEEE. The CDR3 DNA reads TGTGCCAGCAGCTTGGCAGGGCCTAACTATGGCTACACCTTC. Protein: CASSLAGPNYGYTF.

The CDR3 loop reads CASRSGGEETQYF. In DNA, the CDR3 is TGTGCCAGCAGATCAGGGGGCGAAGAGACCCAGTACTTC. This sequence joins TRBV28 and TRBJ2-5; 8 nucleotides match TRBD1. Trimming took 6 bases from V and 3 from J; bases not matched to a gene: 3. CDR1 is MDHEN and CDR2 is SYDVKM in the germline V gene. This CDR3 comprises 13 residues.

This chain connects TRBV2 to TRBJ1-1; D gene unclear. V lost 2 bases, J lost 5 bases, and 9 bases lay in between. Per germline, CDR1 SNHLY and CDR2 FYNNEI. The length of the CDR3 is 13 residues. The CDR3 DNA reads TGTGCCAGCAGTGAACAGCTGAGGACTGAAGCTTTCTTT. Translation gives CASSEQLRTEAFF.